The 29 T cell receptor beta chains presented below share a single source sample, sequenced in a study of T-cell memory formation after mild COVID-19. TCRdb re-called the 5' RACE reads with MiXCR, one entry per CDR3 protein. Here the sample spans around 510,000 distinct CDR3 sequences, about 20% being singletons. The sequenced material came from PBMCs or a T cell subset sorted from them (not recorded which). These receptors all stem from an adult woman who had mild COVID-19 (a few samples of this study predate the infection). Cell type and time point are not known.

This clonotype came up many times. The chain has TRBV5-1 and TRBJ2-2; D is unresolved. The CDR3 spans 17 residues. Germline CDR1 SGHRS, CDR2 YFSETQ. Trimming removed 0 bases from V and 4 bases from J, with 16 bases in between. The CDR3 nucleotides read TGCGCCAGCAGCTTGGGGTTTGGTGTAGCCAGCACCGGGGAGCTGTTTTTT. This codes for CASSLGFGVASTGELFF.

The J gene is TRBJ1-4, the V gene TRBV20-1, with a tentative D call TRBD1 (5 bases). V was trimmed by 5 bases and J by 6 bases, leaving 13 bases between them. CDR1 and CDR2 from the germline V gene are DFQATT and SNEGSKA (reference sequence). CDR3 length equals 13 residues. The CDR3 here is CSAAGGIDEKLFF. The DNA of the CDR3 is TGCAGTGCTGCTGGGGGAATAGATGAAAAACTGTTTTTT.

This clonotype was counted ten times or more. The chain combines TRBV10-3 with TRBJ2-2; D call uncertain. From germline, CDR1 is ENHRY and CDR2 SYGVKD. V shed 4 bases and J shed 2 bases, with 8 bases lying between them. CDR3 length: 14 residues. The CDR3 nucleotides are TGTGCCATCAGTGGGAGCAGCAACACCGGGGAGCTGTTTTTT. Residues: CAISGSSNTGELFF.

This chain links TRBV7-9 with TRBJ2-1; TRBD2 aligns across 13 bases. The germline CDR1 and CDR2 sequences are SEHNR and FQNEAQ (reference sequence). CDR3 length: 17 amino acids. V lost 4 bases and J lost 8; bases outside the gene matches: 11. The CDR3 DNA sequence: TGTGCCAGCAGCTCCCCCAAAGGACTAGCGGGAGATCATGAGCAGTTCTTC. Translation: CASSSPKGLAGDHEQFF.

This chain links TRBV10-3 with TRBJ1-3; TRBD1 might be the D (5 bases). The CDR3 has 14 residues. Trimming cost V 4 bases and J 4 bases, with 11 bases left between them. Germline CDR1 ENHRY, CDR2 SYGVKD. In DNA form, the CDR3 reads TGTGCCATCAGTGGGACCCAGGGAGGAAACACCATATATTTT. Amino acids: CAISGTQGGNTIYF.

This clonotype appeared a few times. This rearrangement joins TRBV13 to TRBJ1-1; 7 bases match TRBD1. The V gene end was trimmed by 4 bases and the J gene end by 4 bases; junction bases not matched to a gene: 3. The CDR3 consists of 13 residues. Germline CDR1 PRHDT, CDR2 FYEKMQ (reference sequence). The CDR3 bases are TGTGCCAGCAGCTACAGGGGAATCACTGAAGCTTTCTTT. Amino acid sequence: CASSYRGITEAFF.

The gene calls are TRBV5-1 and TRBJ2-5; weak D call: TRBD2 (5 bases). The CDR3 extends over 14 amino acids. Germline values: CDR1 SGHRS, CDR2 YFSETQ. The germline V and J ends were trimmed by 5 bases and 5 bases, with 16 bases remaining between them. The CDR3 DNA reads as TGCGCCAGCAGGGGCTCAGGCCGAGGGGAGACCCAGTACTTC. It specifies CASRGSGRGETQYF.

The sample holds a few counts of this clonotype. The rearrangement joins TRBV5-1 to TRBJ1-2; D gene ambiguous. CDR3 length: 13 amino acids. Trimming removed 4 bases from V and 5 bases from J, with 12 bases in between. Germline V lookup: CDR1 SGHRS, CDR2 YFSETQ. For the CDR3, the DNA is TGCGCCAGCAGCGCAGGAAGGAATTATGGCTACACCTTC. This translates into CASSAGRNYGYTF.

In its sample, this clonotype was seen a few times. Germline and junction disagree at one end, which may indicate a read error. The CDR3 region has the DNA TGTGCCAGCCGAACTGGGGGGAGCAAAGATACGCAGTATTTT. It specifies CASRTGGSKDTQYF. This chain joins TRBV7-2 and TRBJ2-3; TRBD2 might be the D (6 bases). Germline CDR1 reads SGHTA; CDR2 reads FQGNSA. The CDR3 has 14 amino acids.

Only a few counts were recorded for this clonotype. The CDR3 region is CASSFTNYGYTF. The CDR3 DNA is TGTGCCAGCAGCTTTACTAACTATGGCTACACCTTC. The chain combines TRBV7-9 with TRBJ1-2; D is ambiguous. Germline assignment: CDR1 SEHNR and CDR2 FQNEAQ (reference sequence). The length of the CDR3 is 12 residues. Trimming pared 3 bases from V and 0 bases from J, leaving 2 bases between.

V and J are TRBV5-1 and TRBJ2-7; D call uncertain. The length of the CDR3 is 15 residues. The germline CDR1 and CDR2 sequences are SGHRS and YFSETQ. V lost 4 bases and J lost 6, with 20 bases in between. The CDR3 protein is CASSPTPTSRGEQYF. In DNA form, the CDR3 reads TGCGCCAGCAGCCCTACACCCACAAGTCGAGGCGAGCAGTACTTC.

The V call is TRBV7-9, the J call TRBJ2-7; a weak D match, TRBD1 (6 bases). Germline CDR1 SEHNR, CDR2 FQNEAQ (reference sequence). Trimming removed 4 bases at V and 4 bases at J, with 11 bases between. The CDR3 has 13 residues. CDR3 loop: CASSSDRQYEQYF. The CDR3 DNA reads TGTGCCAGCAGCTCAGACAGGCAATACGAGCAGTACTTC.

V is TRBV7-3 and J is TRBJ2-1; 10 positions agree with TRBD2. This CDR3 has 17 residues. Germline lookup yields CDR1 SGHTA and CDR2 FQGTGA. V trimming: 6 bases; J trimming: 4 bases; junction bases outside the gene matches: 12. In DNA, the CDR3 is TGTGCCAGCAGTTACTCCAGCGGGAGGGCCGGTTACAATGAGCAGTTCTTC. The encoded protein is CASSYSSGRAGYNEQFF.

The CDR3 region is CASNGGFGSTGSDTQYF. The DNA of the CDR3 is TGTGCCAGCAACGGAGGATTCGGCTCCACCGGATCAGATACGCAGTATTTT. This chain connects TRBV6-6 to TRBJ2-3, with a weak D call TRBD2 (5 bases). The CDR3 is 17 residues long. Trimming shortened V by 7 bases and J by 4 bases, and 24 bases separated the two germline ends. CDR1 and CDR2 from the germline V gene are MNHNY and SVGAGI (reference sequence).

This clonotype was picked up a small number of times. The CDR3: CASSRTGTGIYNEQFF. In nucleotides, the CDR3 is TGTGCCAGCAGTCGGACCGGGACAGGGATATACAATGAGCAGTTCTTC. The rearrangement joins TRBV6-2 or TRBV6-3 to TRBJ2-1; 9 nucleotides line up with TRBD1. The ends lost 5 bases at V and 4 bases at J; junction bases unmatched: 9. The CDR3 is made up of 16 amino acids. The germline gives CDR1 MNHEY, CDR2 SVGEGT.

This clonotype turned up a few times. V and J are TRBV30 and TRBJ2-2; D unresolved. The V gene's germline CDR1 is GTSNPN and CDR2 SVGIG (reference sequence). The CDR3 runs 14 residues. The V and J ends lost 8 bases and 5 bases respectively, with 18 bases between them. In nucleotides, the CDR3 is TGTGCCAGCAAGCCTCTCCCGAGGACCGGGGAGCTGTTTTTT. Translation gives CASKPLPRTGELFF.

The CDR3 coding sequence is TGTGCCAGCACACTAGCGGGAGGATACGAGCAGTACTTC. Amino acid sequence: CASTLAGGYEQYF. This rearrangement joins TRBV7-9 to TRBJ2-7, with 12 bases identical to TRBD2. After removal of 7 bases from V and 4 bases from J, the junction contained 2 bases not matched to a gene. This CDR3 has 13 residues. Germline V CDR1 and CDR2: SEHNR, FQNEAQ (reference sequence).

This clonotype was seen many times. V gene TRBV7-9 combines with J gene TRBJ2-1, with 7 bases that match TRBD2. Germline assignment: CDR1 SEHNR and CDR2 FQNEAQ (reference sequence). The CDR3 spans 13 residues. J lost 6 bases, V lost 3 bases, and 2 bases had no gene match. The CDR3 is CASSLTSTNEQFF. The CDR3 nucleotides read TGTGCCAGCAGCTTGACTAGCACCAATGAGCAGTTCTTC.

This clonotype was found a few times. The chain uses TRBV20-1 and TRBJ2-7, with 7 bases lining up with TRBD2. J was trimmed by 5 bases and V by 5 bases; bases with no gene match: 18. This CDR3 spans 16 amino acids. Germline assignment: CDR1 DFQATT and CDR2 SNEGSKA (reference sequence). The CDR3 bases are TGCAGTGCTTTGCCCCCCTGGCGGGAGCTGTTTCACGAGCAGTACTTC. It specifies CSALPPWRELFHEQYF.

In this sample, this clonotype turned up a few times. The chain employs TRBV9 and TRBJ2-4, with TRBD2 matching over 8 bases. Per germline, CDR1 SGDLS and CDR2 YYNGEE. The V segment lost 4 bases and the J segment 5 bases; nucleotides outside the gene matches: 11. This CDR3 contains 16 residues. The DNA for the CDR3 is TGTGCCAGCAGCAAAGGGAGCGGGAGTGGCGAAAACATTCAGTACTTC. This translates into CASSKGSGSGENIQYF.

This clonotype has more than one count but fewer than ten. The CDR3 DNA reads TGTGCCAGTAGTCCGCGTCGGAACTATGGCTACACCTTC. Protein: CASSPRRNYGYTF. This sequence joins TRBV19 and TRBJ1-2, with unresolved D. CDR1 and CDR2 from the germline V gene are LNHDA and SQIVND (reference sequence). V lost 5 bases, J lost 2 bases, and 9 bases lay in between. The CDR3 is 13 amino acids.

The sample holds a few counts of this clonotype. This chain joins TRBV7-9 and TRBJ2-3; no definite D call. The V and J ends lost 1 base and 6 bases respectively, with 14 bases between them. The CDR3 is 15 amino acids. Germline values: CDR1 SEHNR, CDR2 FQNEAQ (reference sequence). The DNA for the CDR3 is TGTGCCAGCAGCTTAGTGGGTGACCTTACCGATACGCAGTATTTT. Protein product: CASSLVGDLTDTQYF.

This clonotype came up a few times. This chain connects TRBV5-6 to TRBJ2-7, with D tentatively TRBD2 (5 bases). The V end lost 2 bases, the J end lost 7 bases, and 16 bases lay between the germline ends. Germline V gene data show CDR1 as SGHDT and CDR2 as YYEEEE. There are 14 residues in the CDR3. The CDR3 reads CASSFISLRGEQYF. Here the CDR3 DNA reads TGTGCCAGCAGCTTCATCTCTCTCCGAGGGGAGCAGTACTTC.

This clonotype was seen a handful of times. The chain joins TRBV23-1 to TRBJ1-4, with D possibly being TRBD1 (5 bases). TRBV23-1 falls under the ORF class, with uncertain function. This CDR3 has 21 residues. The ends were cut back, 10 bases at V and 1 base at J, with 34 bases in the middle. CDR3 in DNA: TGCGCCATCTTCCGCCGGGGAGCTCGGGGCCTGAATTTAGAAACTAATGAAAAACTGTTTTTT. Translated: CAIFRRGARGLNLETNEKLFF.

The gene calls are TRBV2 and TRBJ2-5, with D possibly TRBD2 on 6 matching bases. CDR3 length: 14 amino acids. In germline, CDR1 is SNHLY, CDR2 FYNNEI. Trimming took off 2 bases at V and 2 bases at J, with 9 bases between the two ends. The CDR3 here is CASSEWGVQETQYF. CDR3 in DNA: TGTGCCAGCAGTGAATGGGGGGTTCAAGAGACCCAGTACTTC.

The chain has TRBV4-2 and TRBJ2-1, with D maybe TRBD2 (5 bases). CDR1 and CDR2 (germline): LGHNA, YNFKEQ. The CDR3 is 14 amino acids. V lost 4 bases to trimming and J lost 4 bases, with 11 bases between them. The CDR3 DNA sequence: TGTGCCAGCAGCCGAGGACTGGAATACAATGAGCAGTTCTTC. Its protein product is CASSRGLEYNEQFF.

In this sample, this clonotype turned up a few times. This chain uses TRBV15 with TRBJ2-5, with D perhaps matching TRBD1 (6 bases). This CDR3 is 16 amino acids long. With 5 bases removed from V and 2 bases from J, the gap between germline ends came to 18 bases. Germline CDR1 and CDR2: LNHNV and YYDKDF (reference sequence). The CDR3 sequence is CATSRLSADRQETQYF. The DNA for the CDR3 is TGTGCCACCAGCCGACTCTCGGCGGACAGACAAGAGACCCAGTACTTC.

Only a few counts were recorded for this clonotype. J is TRBJ2-7 and V is TRBV3-1; 10 nucleotides align to TRBD1. The CDR3 contains 14 residues. The germline V gene has CDR1 LGHDT and CDR2 YNNKEL (reference sequence). V lost 3 bases, J lost 6 bases, and 5 bases stayed unmatched. The CDR3 protein is CASSQGQGSGEQYF. CDR3 in DNA: TGTGCCAGCAGCCAGGGACAGGGGAGCGGCGAGCAGTACTTC.

This clonotype was detected only a few times. J is TRBJ1-1 and V is TRBV5-1; D perhaps matches TRBD1 (6 bases). Trimming shortened V by 4 bases and J by 10 bases, and 26 bases separated the two germline ends. This CDR3 contains 16 residues. Germline CDR1 SGHRS, CDR2 YFSETQ. CDR3 amino acids: CASSQLGRGSAIAAFF. CDR3 DNA sequence: TGCGCCAGCAGCCAATTGGGCAGGGGTTCGGCAATCGCAGCTTTCTTT.